The subject of this entry is one T cell receptor beta chain. Deletions cut 3 bases from V and 0 bases from J, with 6 bases between. Germline V gene lookup returns CDR1 LNHDA and CDR2 SQIVND (reference sequence). The CDR3 has 14 amino acids. Measured with immunoSEQ multiplex PCR; TCRdb has only the in-frame clones, and not every one. Of roughly 130,000 clones in the sample, about 93% were seen once. The sample belongs to a study of control samples from healthy donors and cancer patients. Sequenced material: PBMCs. The chain combines TRBV19 with TRBJ1-5, with unresolved D. This TCR was sampled from a man in his fifties or sixties with head and neck cancer. The CDR3 region is CASSIHSSNQPQHF. CDR3 nucleotide sequence: TGTGCCAGTAGTATCCACAGTAGCAATCAGCCCCAGCATTTT.